These 18 T cell receptor beta chains share one sample of origin, sequenced in a study of T-cell reconstitution after alpha-beta-depleted transplantation in children. The authors prepared the TCRbeta library with unique molecular identifiers. TCRdb redid the calling of the PCR reads with MiXCR, one entry per CDR3 protein. The table includes about 610,000 distinct CDR3 sequences, about 10% detected once. Sequences were derived from PBMCs from the stem cell graft donor, sampled from the stem cell graft. The receptors were sampled from a human donor who donated a stem cell graft to a child with acute myeloid leukemia.

This clonotype turned up a few times. The CDR3 loop reads CSVDGGFYTEAFF. The CDR3, as DNA: TGCAGCGTTGATGGTGGGTTTTACACTGAAGCTTTCTTT. This chain joins TRBV29-1 and TRBJ1-1; D is unclear. This CDR3 has 13 residues. CDR1 and CDR2 from the germline V gene are SQVTM and ANQGSEA. The V gene lost 3 bases and the J gene lost 3 bases, with 11 bases spanning the gap.

V is TRBV6-2 or TRBV6-3 and J is TRBJ1-1, with D possibly TRBD1 on 6 matching bases. The V gene lost 4 bases and the J gene lost 4 bases, with 10 bases spanning the gap. Per the germline V gene, CDR1 is MNHEY and CDR2 is SVGEGT. The CDR3 is 13 amino acids. CDR3 in DNA: TGTGCCAGCAGTTTTGGGACAATCACTGAAGCTTTCTTT. Translation gives CASSFGTITEAFF.

This clonotype was detected a few times. The rearrangement uses TRBV20-1 and TRBJ2-7, with 7 bases matching TRBD2. The CDR3 loop spans 14 amino acids. Trimming at V came to 3 bases and at J to 7 bases, leaving 12 bases not matched to a gene. CDR1 is DFQATT, CDR2 SNEGSKA, per germline (reference sequence). The CDR3 loop is CSARAPVGGTEQYF. Written as DNA, the CDR3 is TGCAGTGCTAGGGCCCCGGTGGGGGGGACGGAGCAGTACTTC.

The sample holds a few counts of this clonotype. The chain links TRBV12-3 or TRBV12-4 to TRBJ1-6; D possibly corresponds to TRBD1 (6 bases). Deletions cut 5 bases from V and 10 bases from J, with 18 bases between. The CDR3 loop spans 15 amino acids. Here the CDR3 reads CASSPSWTADSPLHF. The CDR3 DNA is TGTGCCAGCAGTCCCTCCTGGACAGCGGACTCACCCCTCCACTTT.

This clonotype was detected ten times or more. The gene calls are TRBV20-1 and TRBJ2-5, with 8 bases matching TRBD2. Germline loops: CDR1 DFQATT, CDR2 SNEGSKA (reference sequence). V gave up 0 bases and J gave up 5 bases; unmatched junction bases: 11. The CDR3 has 16 residues. The DNA for the CDR3 is TGCAGTGCTAGAGATTTCCAGCGGGAGACTTCGGAGACCCAGTACTTC. Amino acid sequence: CSARDFQRETSETQYF.

The J gene is TRBJ2-1, the V gene TRBV5-1, with 9 bases aligning to TRBD2. This CDR3 has 16 amino acids. Looked up from germline, CDR1 is SGHRS and CDR2 is YFSETQ. V shed 4 bases, J shed 5 bases, and the junction held 10 bases outside the gene matches. CDR3 sequence (DNA): TGCGCCAGCAGCGGACTCGGGCTAGCGGGGCACAATGAGCAGTTCTTC. Translating gives CASSGLGLAGHNEQFF.

This clonotype was observed many times. The chain couples TRBV29-1 to TRBJ1-2; 7 bases map to TRBD1. CDR1 SQVTM and CDR2 ANQGSEA come from the germline V gene. The CDR3 is 15 amino acids. V lost 1 base, J lost 5 bases, and 10 bases stayed unmatched. In DNA, the CDR3 is TGCAGCGTTGAAGCTCCGGCAGGGGGAGTGTATGGCTACACCTTC. Translating it yields CSVEAPAGGVYGYTF. The full variable domain, in which reference TRBV29-1 and TRBJ1-2 provide the parts outside the CDR3, is SAVISQKPSRDICQRGTSLTIQCQVDSQVTMMFWYRQQPGQSLTLIATANQGSEATYESGFVIDKFPISRPNLTFSTLTVSNMSPEDSSIYLCSVEAPAGGVYGYTFGSGTRLTVV.

The chain has TRBV24-1 and TRBJ2-1, with TRBD1 matching over 8 bases. The V and J ends lost 6 bases and 3 bases, in that order; junction bases with no gene match: 3. There are 14 residues in the CDR3. Germline CDR1 reads KGHDR; CDR2 reads SFDVKD. CDR3: CATSQTGDYNEQFF. The CDR3 DNA reads TGTGCCACCAGTCAGACAGGGGACTACAATGAGCAGTTCTTC.

CDR3 sequence: CASSQDLGLSNYGYTF. The CDR3 bases are TGCGCCAGCAGCCAAGATCTGGGACTGTCTAACTATGGCTACACCTTC. The chain employs TRBV4-3 and TRBJ1-2, with D possibly matching TRBD1 (5 bases). Trimming took 0 bases from V and 0 from J, leaving 11 bases between them. The CDR3 loop spans 16 amino acids. Germline V gene sequence: CDR1 LGHNA, CDR2 YSLEER.

This clonotype turned up a few times. V usage is TRBV12-3 or TRBV12-4 and J usage is TRBJ2-2, with D unresolved. The CDR3 is made up of 15 amino acids. V gave up 3 bases and J gave up 0 bases, with 8 bases separating them. CDR3 residues: CASSFRMANTGELFF. The DNA for the CDR3 is TGTGCCAGCAGTTTTCGTATGGCGAACACCGGGGAGCTGTTTTTT.

The V gene is TRBV20-1, the J gene TRBJ2-3; the D is unclear. The CDR3 covers 17 residues. V was shortened by 0 bases and J by 3 bases, with 19 bases between the two germline ends. Germline V gene data show CDR1 as DFQATT and CDR2 as SNEGSKA (reference sequence). The CDR3 region is CSARDAWSDLRTDTQYF. The CDR3 DNA sequence: TGCAGTGCTAGAGATGCATGGTCCGACCTGCGGACAGATACGCAGTATTTT.

The chain has TRBV29-1 and TRBJ2-5; D perhaps matches TRBD2 (5 bases). This CDR3 region has 12 residues. V lost 8 bases and J 7 bases, leaving 17 bases between the germline ends. The germline V gene encodes CDR1 SQVTM and CDR2 ANQGSEA. CDR3 in amino acids: CSSKEPRGTQYF. DNA for the CDR3: TGCAGCTCCAAAGAACCCCGGGGGACCCAGTACTTC. The full variable domain, its missing parts supplied by reference TRBV29-1 and TRBJ2-5, is SAVISQKPSRDICQRGTSLTIQCQVDSQVTMMFWYRQQPGQSLTLIATANQGSEATYESGFVIDKFPISRPNLTFSTLTVSNMSPEDSSIYLCSSKEPRGTQYFGPGTRLLVL.

This clonotype was recorded many times. The rearrangement links TRBV25-1 to TRBJ1-1; D is undetermined. Germline values: CDR1 MGHDK, CDR2 SYGVNS. CDR3 length equals 15 residues. Trimming took 1 base from V and 1 from J, leaving 10 bases between them. The CDR3 region is CASSESQARNTEAFF. The CDR3 region has the DNA TGTGCCAGCAGTGAATCCCAAGCAAGGAACACTGAAGCTTTCTTT.

V and J are TRBV30 and TRBJ1-1; 8 nucleotides match TRBD1. The CDR3 contains 12 residues. CDR1 and CDR2 (germline): GTSNPN, SVGIG (reference sequence). The V segment lost 6 bases and the J segment 9 bases; nucleotides outside the gene matches: 9. The CDR3: CACHSGTGKAFF. The CDR3 nucleotides read TGTGCCTGCCACTCCGGGACAGGAAAAGCTTTCTTT.

This clonotype was observed a handful of times. CDR3 amino acids: CASSSGPQTASYEQYF. CDR3 DNA: TGCGCCAGCAGCTCGGGACCCCAAACGGCTTCCTACGAGCAGTACTTC. The chain is built from TRBV5-1 and TRBJ2-7, with D possibly being TRBD1 or TRBD2 (5 bases each). This CDR3 has 16 amino acids. The germline V and J ends were trimmed by 3 bases and 1 base, with 17 bases remaining between them. Germline CDR1 is SGHRS and CDR2 is YFSETQ.

V is TRBV3-1 and J is TRBJ2-1; 14 bases map to TRBD2. The germline gives CDR1 LGHDT, CDR2 YNNKEL (reference sequence). This CDR3 has 17 residues. J was trimmed by 10 bases and V by 3 bases; bases with no gene match: 11. CDR3 DNA sequence: TGTGCCAGCAGCCAGGGGACTAGCGGGAGTGTTGCCGGGGAGCAGTTCTTC. Translating gives CASSQGTSGSVAGEQFF.

This clonotype was counted a few times. The chain is built from TRBV20-1 and TRBJ1-5, with unresolved D. The V gene's germline CDR1 is DFQATT and CDR2 SNEGSKA (reference sequence). V was clipped by 0 bases and J by 0 bases, with 12 bases between them. CDR3 size: 16 residues. The CDR3 spells CSAREGKADSNQPQHF. Written as DNA, the CDR3 is TGCAGTGCTAGAGAGGGCAAGGCGGATAGCAATCAGCCCCAGCATTTT.

The rearrangement joins TRBV10-3 to TRBJ2-5; D unresolved. V was trimmed by 3 bases and J by 2 bases, leaving 13 bases between them. Per germline, CDR1 ENHRY and CDR2 SYGVKD. This CDR3 comprises 15 residues. The CDR3 region has the DNA TGTGCCATCAGTGATTCCCGAGGTTTACAAGAGACCCAGTACTTC. The encoded protein is CAISDSRGLQETQYF.